Below are 26 T cell receptor beta chains sequenced from a single sample in a study of blood T cell repertoires in COVID-19. The repertoire was sequenced with immunoSEQ multiplex PCR; TCRdb's copy has only in-frame clones and lacks some. The table shows about 530,000 clones, with 85% to 90% occurring only once. Sequencing was done on a sample of peripheral blood. The receptors stem from a woman in her forties or fifties with COVID-19, enrolled during active disease.

This sequence joins TRBV7-7 and TRBJ2-5; D possibly corresponds to TRBD2 (5 bases). V was pared by 8 bases and J by 5 bases, with 18 bases between. There are 14 residues in the CDR3. Germline loops: CDR1 SSHAT, CDR2 FNYEAQ (reference sequence). The DNA of the CDR3 is TGTGCCAGCGCCGGCGGGCTCTCACTGGAGACCCAGTACTTC. Its translation is CASAGGLSLETQYF.

The chain combines TRBV28 with TRBJ2-4; 10 positions agree with TRBD2. Trimming cost V 10 bases and J 8 bases; bases outside gene matches: 11. CDR1 and CDR2 (germline): MDHEN, SYDVKM. The CDR3 is made up of 14 amino acids. CDR3 nucleotides: TGTGCCACCGAAGCGGGGGGGCCGGGGTACATTCAGTACTTC. Translating it yields CATEAGGPGYIQYF.

V and J are TRBV9 and TRBJ2-5; D not resolved. The germline CDR1 and CDR2 sequences are SGDLS and YYNGEE. CDR3 length: 15 residues. Trimming took off 0 bases at V and 7 bases at J, with 16 bases between the two ends. Here the CDR3 DNA reads TGTGCCAGCAGCGTAGGAGTCACCGCCCTTGGGACCCAGTACTTC. The encoded protein is CASSVGVTALGTQYF.

V usage is TRBV29-1 and J usage is TRBJ1-6; D is ambiguous. Deletions cut 4 bases from V and 15 bases from J, with 19 bases between. This CDR3 has 13 residues. In germline, CDR1 is SQVTM, CDR2 ANQGSEA. This CDR3 is CSVALGNRADLHF. The CDR3 nucleotides are TGCAGCGTTGCCCTCGGGAATAGGGCCGACCTCCACTTT.

The table lists this clone with a few counts. The CDR3 loop reads CASSYTAGAYGYTF. CDR3 DNA: TGTGCCAGCTCTTACACGGCAGGGGCCTATGGCTACACCTTC. V usage is TRBV2 and J usage is TRBJ1-2; maybe TRBD1 (6 bases). The V gene lost 8 bases and the J gene lost 4 bases, with 17 bases spanning the gap. Germline assignment: CDR1 SNHLY and CDR2 FYNNEI. The CDR3 loop spans 14 amino acids.

The CDR3 loop reads CASSSLTGWGTEAFF. The CDR3 DNA follows: TGTGCCAGCAGCTCCTTGACAGGATGGGGCACTGAAGCTTTCTTT. The chain is built from TRBV28 and TRBJ1-1; D is perhaps TRBD1 (6 bases). V lost 6 bases and J 4 bases, leaving 18 bases between the germline ends. The germline V gene encodes CDR1 MDHEN and CDR2 SYDVKM. The CDR3 has 15 residues.

This clone appeared a few times. The gene calls are TRBV11-2 and TRBJ2-2; D possibly corresponds to TRBD1 (5 bases). The CDR3 totals 13 residues. Deletions cut 4 bases from V and 7 bases from J, with 10 bases between. Germline V gene lookup returns CDR1 SGHAT and CDR2 FQNNGV. The CDR3 protein is CASSSTAYGELFF. For the CDR3, the DNA is TGTGCCAGCAGCTCGACAGCTTACGGGGAGCTGTTTTTT. Full variable domain (remainder filled in from reference TRBV11-2 and TRBJ2-2): EAGVAQSPRYKIIEKRQSVAFWCNPISGHATLYWYQQILGQGPKLLIQFQNNGVVDDSQLPKDRFSAERLKGVDSTLKIQPAKLEDSAVYLCASSSTAYGELFFGEGSRLTVL.

V is TRBV5-1 and J is TRBJ1-6; tentative D call: TRBD1 (6 bases). Looked up from germline, CDR1 is SGHRS and CDR2 is YFSETQ. The V end was cut by 4 bases, the J end by 10 bases, with 15 bases between. This CDR3 has 14 residues. CDR3 region: CASSDTGIWSPLHF. The CDR3 nucleotides read TGCGCCAGCAGCGACACAGGGATCTGGTCACCCCTCCACTTT.

The chain uses TRBV6-1 and TRBJ2-1, with TRBD1 matching over 7 bases. The CDR3 consists of 11 residues. Germline-derived CDR1 and CDR2 are MNHNS and SASEGT. J gave up 12 bases and V 3 bases, and 2 bases lay outside the gene matches. The CDR3 here is CASSDHRGQFF. The CDR3 nucleotides are TGTGCCAGCAGTGACCACAGGGGGCAGTTCTTC.

The chain joins TRBV13 to TRBJ2-4; perhaps TRBD1 as D (6 bases). Trimming took off 4 bases at V and 16 bases at J, with 17 bases between the two ends. Looked up from germline, CDR1 is PRHDT and CDR2 is FYEKMQ (reference sequence). The CDR3 is 12 residues long. The CDR3: CASSSRGGGPYF. For the CDR3, the DNA is TGTGCCAGCAGCTCCAGGGGCGGCGGTCCCTACTTC.

CDR3 protein: CASSTQEAGELFF. CDR3 nucleotide sequence: TGTGCCAGCAGCACTCAGGAAGCCGGGGAGCTGTTTTTT. The rearrangement joins TRBV9 to TRBJ2-2; D gene unclear. The V and J ends lost 4 bases and 6 bases respectively, with 10 bases between them. Germline-derived CDR1 and CDR2 are SGDLS and YYNGEE. The CDR3 is 13 amino acids.

Only one count was recorded for this clone. The gene calls are TRBV11-2 and TRBJ1-6; D is perhaps TRBD1 (6 bases). Trimming shortened V by 3 bases and J by 0 bases, and 12 bases separated the two germline ends. Germline values: CDR1 SGHAT, CDR2 FQNNGV. The CDR3 covers 17 residues. CDR3 DNA sequence: TGTGCCAGCAGCTTTTCGGGACACAGCTCCTATAATTCACCCCTCCACTTT. This encodes CASSFSGHSSYNSPLHF.

This clone was observed once. The V call is TRBV24-1, the J call TRBJ2-6; tentatively, D is TRBD1 (5 bases). V lost 4 bases and J lost 0, with 9 bases in between. Per germline, CDR1 KGHDR and CDR2 SFDVKD. The CDR3 loop spans 16 amino acids. The CDR3 loop reads CATSDSTVSGANVLTF. CDR3 bases: TGTGCCACCAGTGACTCGACAGTCTCTGGGGCCAACGTCCTGACTTTC.

This clone came up a few times. Different DNA sequences within this sample yield the same CDR3. The chain links TRBV5-4 to TRBJ1-4; 9 nucleotides match TRBD1. The V and J ends lost 3 bases and 5 bases, in that order; junction bases with no gene match: 5. The CDR3 is made up of 15 amino acids. Germline V gives CDR1 SGHNT, CDR2 YYREEE (reference sequence). The CDR3 is CASSSNRGLNEKLFF. The CDR3 region has the DNA TGTGCCAGCAGCTCGAACAGGGGGCTCAATGAAAAACTGTTTTTT. The complete variable domain, with remaining parts taken from reference TRBV5-4 and TRBJ1-4, reads ETGVTQSPTHLIKTRGQQVTLRCSSQSGHNTVSWYQQALGQGPQFIFQYYREEENGRGNFPPRFSGLQFPNYSSELNVNALELDDSALYLCASSSNRGLNEKLFFGSGTQLSVL.

The chain employs TRBV5-1 and TRBJ1-1; the D gene is possibly TRBD1 (6 bases). The CDR3 is 16 amino acids. The germline gives CDR1 SGHRS, CDR2 YFSETQ. The V and J ends lost 3 bases and 2 bases respectively, with 17 bases between them. CDR3 sequence: CASSSLVGQLNTEAFF. CDR3 DNA sequence: TGCGCCAGCAGCTCCTTAGTCGGACAGCTTAACACTGAAGCTTTCTTT.

The V and J genes are TRBV7-9 and TRBJ2-2, with D perhaps TRBD1 (6 bases). Trimming cost V 6 bases and J 1 base, with 21 bases left between them. The CDR3 has 18 residues. CDR1 is SEHNR and CDR2 is FQNEAQ in the germline V gene (reference sequence). The CDR3 DNA is TGTGCCAGCAGTCCCATCTATAGTGGACAGAAGAACACCGGGGAGCTGTTTTTT. Its protein is CASSPIYSGQKNTGELFF.

CDR3 in DNA: TGTGCCAGCAGTGACAGGGGACCCTCTGGAAACACCATATATTTT. This sequence encodes CASSDRGPSGNTIYF. The chain uses TRBV6-1 and TRBJ1-3, with D possibly TRBD1 on 6 matching bases. V was clipped by 3 bases and J by 0 bases, with 9 bases between them. The CDR3 is 15 amino acids. Germline-derived CDR1 and CDR2 are MNHNS and SASEGT.

The chain carries TRBV9 and TRBJ2-5, with TRBD1 matching over 9 bases. With V trimmed by 4 bases and J by 4 bases, 11 bases remained unmatched. The CDR3 spans 16 residues. Germline V gene lookup returns CDR1 SGDLS and CDR2 YYNGEE. CDR3 nucleotides: TGTGCCAGCAGCCCAGGGGCGGGACAGGGCTCAGAGACCCAGTACTTC. Translation: CASSPGAGQGSETQYF.

This chain connects TRBV7-9 to TRBJ2-1, with D maybe TRBD1 (5 bases). The germline V and J ends were trimmed by 5 bases and 9 bases, with 17 bases remaining between them. Germline CDR1 SEHNR, CDR2 FQNEAQ (reference sequence). The CDR3 has 14 residues. CDR3 DNA: TGTGCCAGCAGCCCAGGGATATGGGGTACTGAGCAGTTCTTC. Amino acids: CASSPGIWGTEQFF.

This clone was picked up one time. V gene TRBV6-6 combines with J gene TRBJ1-1; 10 bases line up with TRBD1. Germline V gene lookup returns CDR1 MNHNY and CDR2 SVGAGI (reference sequence). The V and J ends lost 5 bases and 3 bases, in that order; junction bases with no gene match: 12. This CDR3 is 17 amino acids long. The CDR3 DNA sequence: TGTGCCAGCAGTCTACCGGGACAGGGGATCGTGGACACTGAAGCTTTCTTT. Translated, it gives CASSLPGQGIVDTEAFF.

The chain uses TRBV30 and TRBJ1-1; D not resolved. CDR1 GTSNPN and CDR2 SVGIG come from the germline V gene (reference sequence). The CDR3 contains 13 residues. Trimming left V 5 bases short and J 1 base short, with 11 bases between. This CDR3 is CAWATNTNTEAFF. The CDR3 DNA sequence: TGTGCCTGGGCGACAAATACGAACACTGAAGCTTTCTTT.

V gene TRBV15 combines with J gene TRBJ2-2, with D possibly being TRBD2 (7 bases). CDR3 length: 16 residues. V was cut by 0 bases and J by 5 bases, with 13 bases left in between. The germline V gene encodes CDR1 LNHNV and CDR2 YYDKDF (reference sequence). CDR3 residues: CATSRDGGARTGELFF. CDR3 nucleotides: TGTGCCACCAGCAGAGATGGGGGGGCGCGGACCGGGGAGCTGTTTTTT.

The CDR3 DNA is TGTGCCAGCAGTTACTCACAGGGGGCAACTGAAGCTTTCTTT. The encoded protein is CASSYSQGATEAFF. V and J are TRBV6-6 and TRBJ1-1, with TRBD1 matching 9 bases. CDR1 and CDR2 (germline): MNHNY, SVGAGI (reference sequence). The CDR3 sequence is 14 residues long. The J segment lost 5 bases and the V segment lost 0 bases, leaving 1 base of the junction unmatched.

V gene TRBV28 combines with J gene TRBJ2-7; D may be TRBD1 (6 bases). The CDR3 has 14 residues. Germline V gene sequence: CDR1 MDHEN, CDR2 SYDVKM. Trimming removed 6 bases at V and 0 bases at J, with 12 bases between. The CDR3 coding sequence is TGTGCCAGCAGCTCGACAGGAAGCTCCTACGAGCAGTACTTC. Amino acid sequence: CASSSTGSSYEQYF.

The CDR3 sequence: CASSGGTEAFF. CDR3 DNA sequence: TGTGCCAGTAGCGGGGGCACTGAAGCTTTCTTT. The chain uses TRBV19 and TRBJ1-1, with a tentative D call TRBD1 (5 bases). The CDR3 is made up of 11 amino acids. V was shortened by 6 bases and J by 4 bases, with 6 bases between the two germline ends. CDR1 and CDR2 from the germline V gene are LNHDA and SQIVND (reference sequence).

This clone appeared once. This chain joins TRBV11-2 and TRBJ2-3, with D maybe TRBD2 (5 bases). CDR1 and CDR2 from the germline V gene are SGHAT and FQNNGV. The germline V and J ends were trimmed by 0 bases and 2 bases, with 12 bases remaining between them. The CDR3 consists of 16 residues. For the CDR3, the DNA is TGTGCCAGCAGCTTAGACTCTCGGAGGCTCACAGATACGCAGTATTTT. Encoded protein: CASSLDSRRLTDTQYF.